The 6 T cell receptor beta chains below were found in one sample sequenced in a study of T cells after yellow fever vaccination. TCRdb ran MiXCR on the 5' RACE reads and lists one entry per CDR3 protein. Altogether 300,000 to 400,000 distinct CDR3 sequences are present, about 10% being singletons, with the ten largest covering about 3.3%. The starting material was CD4+ T cells sorted from PBMCs, obtained 45 days after the yellow fever booster vaccination. The receptor set was obtained from a man between 18 and 35 years old who received the YFV17D yellow fever vaccine.

The V gene is TRBV9, the J gene TRBJ2-7; possibly TRBD2 for D (7 bases). Trimming shortened V by 1 base and J by 3 bases, and 14 bases separated the two germline ends. This CDR3 region has 15 residues. Germline CDR1 is SGDLS and CDR2 is YYNGEE. This CDR3 reads CASSVRGGGDYEQYF. For the CDR3, the DNA is TGTGCCAGCAGCGTAAGGGGAGGGGGTGACTACGAGCAGTACTTC.

The rearrangement joins TRBV5-6 to TRBJ2-5; 7 nucleotides agree with TRBD1. J gave up 5 bases and V 4 bases, and 8 bases lay outside the gene matches. CDR1 SGHDT and CDR2 YYEEEE come from the germline V gene. This CDR3 has 14 residues. The CDR3 DNA reads as TGTGCCAGCAGCACGCGACAGGGTTCGGAGACCCAGTACTTC. Amino acid sequence: CASSTRQGSETQYF.

The J gene is TRBJ1-5, the V gene TRBV4-1, with D possibly being TRBD1 (6 bases). The CDR3 sequence is 14 residues long. In germline, CDR1 is MGHRA, CDR2 YSYEKL. The V end was cut by 6 bases, the J end by 5 bases, with 14 bases between. The CDR3 protein is CASSKLQGDQPQHF. The CDR3 bases are TGCGCCAGCAGTAAGTTACAGGGAGATCAGCCCCAGCATTTT.

This clonotype was counted a few times. V gene TRBV7-2 combines with J gene TRBJ1-3, with D maybe TRBD1 (6 bases). The CDR3 is made up of 17 amino acids. V was shortened by 1 base and J by 2 bases, with 15 bases between the two germline ends. Per the germline V gene, CDR1 is SGHTA and CDR2 is FQGNSA. CDR3 in amino acids: CASSLVVRGLTGNTIYF. DNA of the CDR3: TGTGCCAGCAGCTTAGTAGTCCGGGGGCTGACTGGAAACACCATATATTTT.

This clonotype was counted at least ten times. CDR3 coding DNA: TGTGCCAGCAGCTGGGTCATGGGCGGGGGCACAGATACGCAGTATTTT. Translating gives CASSWVMGGGTDTQYF. The chain carries TRBV5-6 and TRBJ2-3; D may be TRBD2 (6 bases). The CDR3 has 16 amino acids. With 3 bases removed from V and 1 base from J, the gap between germline ends came to 15 bases. CDR1 is SGHDT and CDR2 is YYEEEE in the germline V gene. The whole variable domain, filled in from reference TRBV5-6 and TRBJ2-3, reads DAGVTQSPTHLIKTRGQQVTLRCSPKSGHDTVSWYQQALGQGPQFIFQYYEEEERQRGNFPDRFSGHQFPNYSSELNVNALLLGDSALYLCASSWVMGGGTDTQYFGPGTRLTVL.

This clonotype was recorded a few times. The chain joins TRBV7-9 to TRBJ2-2; TRBD2 might be the D (5 bases). The CDR3 is 17 residues long. Germline CDR1 reads SEHNR; CDR2 reads FQNEAQ (reference sequence). Trimming cost V 5 bases and J 2 bases, with 18 bases left between them. In DNA, the CDR3 is TGTGCCAGCAGCCTCGCTCCGGGATTCTTAAACACCGGGGAGCTGTTTTTT. This sequence encodes CASSLAPGFLNTGELFF.